The 13 T cell receptor beta chains in this list originate from one sample, sequenced in a study of T cells after posttransplantation cyclophosphamide. Measured with immunoSEQ multiplex PCR; TCRdb has only the in-frame clones, and not every one. The sample contains 30,000 to 50,000 clones, none occurring once; roughly 4.3% lies in the top ten. Sample: PBMCs. Source of these receptors: a woman aged 45-60 years in good health and a related stem cell transplant donor.

This clone was picked up many times. The rearrangement uses TRBV28 and TRBJ2-7; tentatively, D is TRBD1 (6 bases). The CDR3 runs 14 residues. Germline V gene sequence: CDR1 MDHEN, CDR2 SYDVKM. The V end was cut by 5 bases, the J end by 3 bases, with 14 bases between. CDR3 loop: CASSTYTGLYEQYF. CDR3 in DNA: TGTGCCAGCAGTACCTATACAGGGCTCTACGAGCAGTACTTC.

In this sample, this clone turned up many times. The gene calls are TRBV27 and TRBJ2-1; D possibly corresponds to TRBD2 (6 bases). From germline, CDR1 is MNHEY and CDR2 SMNVEV (reference sequence). This CDR3 has 15 residues. The germline V and J ends were trimmed by 2 bases and 8 bases, with 16 bases remaining between them. This CDR3 reads CASSLMVADRDEQFF. CDR3 DNA sequence: TGTGCCAGCAGTTTAATGGTAGCGGATCGGGATGAGCAGTTCTTC.

This clone was counted ten times or more. The CDR3 loop is CASSQEDRGREKLFF. The DNA for the CDR3 is TGTGCCAGCAGCCAAGAAGACAGGGGCCGCGAAAAACTGTTTTTT. V and J are TRBV14 and TRBJ1-4; 8 positions match TRBD1. With 0 bases clipped from V and 8 bases from J, the junction kept 5 bases outside the gene matches. Per the germline V gene, CDR1 is SGHDN and CDR2 is FVKESK. There are 15 residues in the CDR3.

This clone was recorded at least ten times. The rearrangement joins TRBV28 to TRBJ1-4, with TRBD1 identical over 7 bases. The junction had 9 bases not matched to a gene; V was cut back by 1 base and J by 7 bases. From germline, CDR1 is MDHEN and CDR2 SYDVKM. The CDR3 runs 16 residues. CDR3: CASSLFLRDSTEKLFF. In DNA, the CDR3 is TGTGCCAGCAGTTTATTTTTGAGGGACAGTACTGAAAAACTGTTTTTT.

The sample holds many counts of this clone. The chain combines TRBV12-5 with TRBJ1-2, with D tentatively TRBD1 (5 bases). The CDR3 consists of 13 residues. Trimming pared 5 bases from V and 4 bases from J, leaving 11 bases between. Germline loops: CDR1 LGHNT, CDR2 FRNRAP. The CDR3 DNA follows: TGTGCTAGTGGTACAGACAGATTCTATGGCTACACCTTC. Protein sequence: CASGTDRFYGYTF.

Ten or more counts support this clone. The rearrangement links TRBV2 to TRBJ1-5; D is uncertain. The CDR3 spans 13 residues. V lost 1 base, J lost 2 bases, and 3 bases lay in between. Germline CDR1 reads SNHLY; CDR2 reads FYNNEI. The CDR3 protein is CASSEGGNQPQHF. The CDR3 region has the DNA TGTGCCAGCAGTGAAGGAGGCAATCAGCCCCAGCATTTT.

The table lists this clone with a few counts. The J gene is TRBJ2-3, the V gene TRBV19, with D possibly being TRBD2 (5 bases). Germline values: CDR1 LNHDA, CDR2 SQIVND (reference sequence). There are 15 residues in the CDR3. Trimming removed 6 bases at V and 4 bases at J, with 17 bases between. CDR3 amino acids: CASRGIRGGSDTQYF. CDR3 nucleotides: TGTGCCAGTAGGGGGATCCGGGGTGGATCAGATACGCAGTATTTT.

This clone has ten or more counts. The J gene is TRBJ2-7, the V gene TRBV27; D is ambiguous. The germline V gene has CDR1 MNHEY and CDR2 SMNVEV (reference sequence). CDR3 length: 12 residues. The V end was cut by 4 bases, the J end by 0 bases, with 4 bases between. The CDR3 loop reads CASSSSSYEQYF. CDR3 in DNA: TGTGCCAGCAGTTCGAGCTCCTACGAGCAGTACTTC.

This clone was counted at least ten times. This chain uses TRBV10-3 with TRBJ1-6; D is unresolved. Trimming cost V 4 bases and J 12 bases, with 10 bases left between them. The CDR3 is 12 residues long. The germline V gene encodes CDR1 ENHRY and CDR2 SYGVKD. The CDR3 spells CAISASGRPLHF. CDR3 in DNA: TGTGCCATCAGTGCTTCAGGCCGACCCCTCCACTTT.

There are many counts of this clone. The gene calls are TRBV7-2 and TRBJ2-3, with D possibly TRBD2 on 6 matching bases. Germline assignment: CDR1 SGHTA and CDR2 FQGNSA. V was clipped by 7 bases and J by 1 base, with 15 bases between them. CDR3 length: 15 amino acids. The CDR3 DNA sequence: TGTGCCAGCACCTTGGGCGGGGTTGGCACAGATACGCAGTATTTT. Its protein product is CASTLGGVGTDTQYF. Combining the CDR3 with reference TRBV7-2 and TRBJ2-3 gives the whole variable domain GAGVSQSPSNKVTEKGKDVELRCDPISGHTALYWYRQSLGQGLEFLIYFQGNSAPDKSGLPSDRFSAERTGGSVSTLTIQRTQQEDSAVYLCASTLGGVGTDTQYFGPGTRLTVL.

This clone was recorded many times. The genes are TRBV27 and TRBJ1-5; 7 bases fit TRBD1. Germline V gene lookup returns CDR1 MNHEY and CDR2 SMNVEV (reference sequence). The CDR3 sequence is 14 residues long. The V segment lost 5 bases and the J segment 5 bases; nucleotides outside the gene matches: 6. The CDR3 loop is CASSADREYQPQHF. DNA for the CDR3: TGTGCCAGCAGTGCAGACAGGGAATATCAGCCCCAGCATTTT.

This clone has only a few counts. The chain has TRBV25-1 and TRBJ1-6; TRBD1 matches at 11 bases. Per the germline V gene, CDR1 is MGHDK and CDR2 is SYGVNS. V dropped 0 bases and J dropped 6; count of bases not matched to a gene: 4. The length of the CDR3 is 17 residues. CDR3 in amino acids: CASSEYGGQGVNSPLHF. The DNA of the CDR3 is TGTGCCAGCAGTGAATACGGGGGACAGGGGGTTAATTCACCCCTCCACTTT. The whole variable domain, remainder taken from reference TRBV25-1 and TRBJ1-6, is EADIYQTPRYLVIGTGKKITLECSQTMGHDKMYWYQQDPGMELHLIHYSYGVNSTEKGDLSSESTVSRIRTEHFPLTLESARPSHTSQYLCASSEYGGQGVNSPLHFGNGTRLTVT.

This clone has at least ten counts. The chain carries TRBV5-8 and TRBJ2-1; 8 bases are shared with TRBD2. Germline V gene data show CDR1 as SGHTS and CDR2 as YDEGEE. The CDR3 loop spans 16 amino acids. After removal of 3 bases from V and 2 bases from J, the junction contained 7 bases not matched to a gene. The CDR3 sequence is CASSSEGLAPYNEQFF. DNA for the CDR3: TGTGCCAGCAGCTCAGAAGGACTAGCACCCTACAATGAGCAGTTCTTC.